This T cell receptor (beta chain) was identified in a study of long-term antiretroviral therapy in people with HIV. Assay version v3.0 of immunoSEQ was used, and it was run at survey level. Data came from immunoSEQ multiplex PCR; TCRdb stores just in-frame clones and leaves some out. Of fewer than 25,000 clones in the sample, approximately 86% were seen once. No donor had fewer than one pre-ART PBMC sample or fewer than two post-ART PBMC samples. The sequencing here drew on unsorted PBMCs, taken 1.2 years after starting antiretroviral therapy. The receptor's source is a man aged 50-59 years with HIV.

The CDR3: CASSLGTGGDTQYF. CDR3 sequence (DNA): TGTGCCAGCAGCCTCGGGACAGGGGGCGATACGCAGTATTTT. This chain uses TRBV7-3 with TRBJ2-3, with TRBD1 matching 12 bases. Trimming cost V 5 bases and J 6 bases; bases outside gene matches: 3. The CDR3 length is 14 residues. Germline V lookup: CDR1 SGHTA, CDR2 FQGTGA.